Listed here are 5 T cell receptor beta chains from one sample, sequenced in a study of cytomegalovirus exposure and HLA in healthy donors. PCR amplification relied on 60 Vbeta primers (plus 13 Jbeta primers). Sequenced by immunoSEQ multiplex PCR; TCRdb stores in-frame clones only, minus some. The sample contains about 150,000 clones, roughly three fifths of which appear only once. The source material was PBMCs. Source of these receptors: an older woman in good health and CMV-seronegative.

CDR3 residues: CASIRGLVGNQPQHF. The CDR3 bases are TGTGCCAGCATTAGGGGATTAGTCGGCAATCAGCCCCAGCATTTT. The rearrangement links TRBV2 to TRBJ1-5; TRBD1 is a possible D gene (5 bases). This CDR3 has 15 amino acids. Germline lookup yields CDR1 SNHLY and CDR2 FYNNEI. The V and J ends lost 7 bases and 2 bases respectively, with 15 bases between them.

This clone has more than one count but fewer than ten. The chain has TRBV18 and TRBJ2-3; D perhaps matches TRBD2 (6 bases). With 1 base removed from V and 2 bases from J, the gap between germline ends came to 13 bases. Germline CDR1 is KGHSH and CDR2 is LQKENI. The CDR3 covers 16 residues. DNA for the CDR3: TGTGCCAGCTCACCACTTGTGGGAGGATACACAGATACGCAGTATTTT. Protein sequence: CASSPLVGGYTDTQYF. Drawing the rest from reference TRBV18 and TRBJ2-3, the complete variable domain is NAGVMQNPRHLVRRRGQEARLRCSPMKGHSHVYWYRQLPEEGLKFMVYLQKENIIDESGMPKERFSAEFPKEGPSILRIQQVVRGDSAAYFCASSPLVGGYTDTQYFGPGTRLTVL.

The chain carries TRBV2 and TRBJ2-3; D might be TRBD1 (5 bases). The CDR3 runs 14 residues. Germline CDR1 and CDR2: SNHLY and FYNNEI. V lost 3 bases and J 0 bases, leaving 7 bases between the germline ends. The CDR3 nucleotides are TGTGCCAGCAGTGACAGACAGAGCACAGATACGCAGTATTTT. Its protein is CASSDRQSTDTQYF.

CDR3 region: CASNRDRSSYEQYF. CDR3 in DNA: TGTGCCAGCAACCGGGACAGGAGCTCCTACGAGCAGTACTTC. This sequence joins TRBV2 and TRBJ2-7, with 8 bases lining up with TRBD1. The CDR3 is made up of 14 amino acids. Losses at the gene ends were 7 bases for V and 0 bases for J; bases not matched to a gene: 5. Germline CDR1 SNHLY, CDR2 FYNNEI.

The table lists this clone with a count of one. This chain links TRBV28 with TRBJ2-7; no clear D gene. The CDR3 is 11 residues long. Germline CDR1 is MDHEN and CDR2 is SYDVKM. V was trimmed by 5 bases and J by 4 bases, leaving 6 bases between them. CDR3 loop: CASSEEYEQYF. The CDR3 coding sequence is TGTGCCAGCAGTGAGGAATACGAGCAGTACTTC.